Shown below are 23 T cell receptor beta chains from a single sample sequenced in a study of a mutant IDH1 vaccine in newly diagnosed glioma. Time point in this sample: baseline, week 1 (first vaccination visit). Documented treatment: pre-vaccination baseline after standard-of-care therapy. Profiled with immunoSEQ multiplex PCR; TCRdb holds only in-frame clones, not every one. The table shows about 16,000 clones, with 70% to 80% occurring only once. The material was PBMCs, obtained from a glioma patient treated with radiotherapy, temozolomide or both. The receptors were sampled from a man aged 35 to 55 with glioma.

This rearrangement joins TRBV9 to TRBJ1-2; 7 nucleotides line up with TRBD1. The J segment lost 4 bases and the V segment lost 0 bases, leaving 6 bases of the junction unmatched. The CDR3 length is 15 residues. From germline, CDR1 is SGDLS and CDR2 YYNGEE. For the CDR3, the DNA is TGTGCCAGCAGCGTAGCCCTACAGGGGAGCTATGGCTACACCTTC. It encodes CASSVALQGSYGYTF.

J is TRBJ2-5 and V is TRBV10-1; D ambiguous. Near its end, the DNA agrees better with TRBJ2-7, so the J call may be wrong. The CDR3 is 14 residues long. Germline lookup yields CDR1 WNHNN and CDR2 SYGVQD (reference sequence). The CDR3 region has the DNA TGCGCCAGCAGTGAGTCGCCGAGATCTTACGAGCAGTACTTC. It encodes CASSESPRSYEQYF.

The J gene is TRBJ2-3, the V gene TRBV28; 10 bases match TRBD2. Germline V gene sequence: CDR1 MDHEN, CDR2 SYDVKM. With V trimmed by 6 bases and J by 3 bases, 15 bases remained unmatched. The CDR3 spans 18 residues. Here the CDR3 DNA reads TGTGCCAGCAGCCCTCCAAATCCCCTAGCGGGAGAGACAGATACGCAGTATTTT. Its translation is CASSPPNPLAGETDTQYF.

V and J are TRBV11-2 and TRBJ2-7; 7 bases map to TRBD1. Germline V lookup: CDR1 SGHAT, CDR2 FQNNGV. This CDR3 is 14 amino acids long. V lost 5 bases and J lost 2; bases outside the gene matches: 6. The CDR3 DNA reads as TGTGCCAGCAGCCCTAAGGGGGCAACCTACGAGCAGTACTTC. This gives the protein CASSPKGATYEQYF.

CDR3 DNA: TGCGCCAGCAGCTTGGGAGCGACAAACCCCGGGGAGCTGTTTTTT. It codes for CASSLGATNPGELFF. The V call is TRBV5-1, the J call TRBJ2-2; no clear D. The germline V gene has CDR1 SGHRS and CDR2 YFSETQ. The length of the CDR3 is 15 residues. Trimming stripped 0 bases from V and 6 bases from J, with 12 bases between.

The DNA for the CDR3 is TGTGCCAGCAGTTTTCTTAGCAGGGTCATCGGGGAGCTGTTTTTT. This codes for CASSFLSRVIGELFF. The V gene is TRBV28, the J gene TRBJ2-2; weak D call: TRBD1 (5 bases). This CDR3 has 15 amino acids. Germline V gene data show CDR1 as MDHEN and CDR2 as SYDVKM. V lost 3 bases and J lost 7, with 15 bases in between.

The CDR3 bases are TGTGCCAGCAGTTTCCCTCCAGGGGGCCGGGATGAGCAGTTCTTC. Protein: CASSFPPGGRDEQFF. The rearrangement uses TRBV27 and TRBJ2-1, with TRBD1 matching over 8 bases. Germline loops: CDR1 MNHEY, CDR2 SMNVEV (reference sequence). The CDR3 length is 15 residues. The ends lost 3 bases at V and 8 bases at J; junction bases unmatched: 9.

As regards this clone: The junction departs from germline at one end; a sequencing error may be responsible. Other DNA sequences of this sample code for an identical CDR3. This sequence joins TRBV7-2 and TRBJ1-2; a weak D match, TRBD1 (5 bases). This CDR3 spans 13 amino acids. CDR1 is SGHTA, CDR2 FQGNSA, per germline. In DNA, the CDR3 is TGTGCCAGCAGCTTGACAGTTAACTATGGTTACACCTTC. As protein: CASSLTVNYGYTF.

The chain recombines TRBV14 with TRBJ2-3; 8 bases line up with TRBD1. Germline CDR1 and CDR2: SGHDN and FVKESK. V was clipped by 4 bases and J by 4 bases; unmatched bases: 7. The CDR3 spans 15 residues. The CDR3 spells CASSPHRGEADTQYF. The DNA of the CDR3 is TGTGCCAGCAGCCCCCACAGGGGGGAAGCAGATACGCAGTATTTT.

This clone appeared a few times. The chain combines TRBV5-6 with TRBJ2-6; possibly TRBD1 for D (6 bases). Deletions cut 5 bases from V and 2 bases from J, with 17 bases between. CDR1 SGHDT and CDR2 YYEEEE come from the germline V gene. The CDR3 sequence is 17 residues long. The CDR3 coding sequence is TGTGCCAGCAGTTACGAAACCGGACAGACTGGGGCCAACGTCCTGACTTTC. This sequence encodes CASSYETGQTGANVLTF.

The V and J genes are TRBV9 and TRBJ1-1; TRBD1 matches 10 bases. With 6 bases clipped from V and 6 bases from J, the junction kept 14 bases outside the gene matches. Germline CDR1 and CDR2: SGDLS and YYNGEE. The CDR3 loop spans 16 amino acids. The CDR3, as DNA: TGTGCCAGCAACGATAGTCCGGGACAGGGGTTCCCTGAAGCTTTCTTT. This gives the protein CASNDSPGQGFPEAFF.

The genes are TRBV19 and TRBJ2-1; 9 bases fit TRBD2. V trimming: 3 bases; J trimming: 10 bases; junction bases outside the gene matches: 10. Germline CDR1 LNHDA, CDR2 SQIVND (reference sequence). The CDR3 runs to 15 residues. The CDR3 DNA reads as TGTGCCAGTAGTATTCTGGCGGGAGGGTCGGGCGAGCAGTTCTTC. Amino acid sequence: CASSILAGGSGEQFF.

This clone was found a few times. Written as DNA, the CDR3 is TGTGCCGGAGGGAGCGGGAGTGTCAATGAGCAGTTCTTC. This encodes CAGGSGSVNEQFF. The rearrangement joins TRBV6-5 to TRBJ2-1; 8 bases are shared with TRBD2. This CDR3 contains 13 residues. The V gene end was trimmed by 11 bases and the J gene end by 6 bases; junction bases not matched to a gene: 9. CDR1 and CDR2 from the germline V gene are MNHEY and SVGAGI.

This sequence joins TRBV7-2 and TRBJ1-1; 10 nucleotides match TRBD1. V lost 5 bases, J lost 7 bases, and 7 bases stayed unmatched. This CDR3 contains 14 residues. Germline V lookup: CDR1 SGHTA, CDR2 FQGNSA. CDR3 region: CASSRDRGGGEAFF. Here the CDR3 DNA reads TGTGCCAGCAGCAGGGACAGGGGCGGGGGTGAAGCTTTCTTT.

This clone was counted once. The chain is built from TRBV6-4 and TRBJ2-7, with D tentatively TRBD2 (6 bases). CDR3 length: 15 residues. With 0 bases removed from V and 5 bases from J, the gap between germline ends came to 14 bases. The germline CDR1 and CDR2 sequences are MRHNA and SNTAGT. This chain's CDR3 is CASSDSRRPGDEQYV. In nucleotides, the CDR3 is TGTGCCAGCAGTGACTCTAGGCGGCCGGGGGACGAGCAGTACGTC.

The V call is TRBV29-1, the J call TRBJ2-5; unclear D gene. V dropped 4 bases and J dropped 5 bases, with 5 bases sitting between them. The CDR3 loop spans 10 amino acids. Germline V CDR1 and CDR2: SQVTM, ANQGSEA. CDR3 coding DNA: TGCAGCGTTGGTCCGGAGACCCAGTACTTC. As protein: CSVGPETQYF.

CDR3 sequence reads: CASSLAGAKETQYF. The CDR3 nucleotides are TGTGCCAGCAGCTTAGCGGGAGCTAAAGAGACCCAGTACTTC. The chain has TRBV5-4 and TRBJ2-5; 8 positions match TRBD2. The trim removed 2 bases at V and 3 bases at J, leaving 3 bases unmatched. The CDR3 totals 14 residues. Per the germline V gene, CDR1 is SGHNT and CDR2 is YYREEE (reference sequence).

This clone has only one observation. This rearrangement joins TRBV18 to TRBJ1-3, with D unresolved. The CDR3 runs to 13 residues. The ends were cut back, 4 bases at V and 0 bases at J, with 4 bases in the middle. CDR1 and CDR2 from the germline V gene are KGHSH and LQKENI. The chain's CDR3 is CASSRGSGNTIYF. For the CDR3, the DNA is TGTGCCAGCTCACGTGGCTCTGGAAACACCATATATTTT.

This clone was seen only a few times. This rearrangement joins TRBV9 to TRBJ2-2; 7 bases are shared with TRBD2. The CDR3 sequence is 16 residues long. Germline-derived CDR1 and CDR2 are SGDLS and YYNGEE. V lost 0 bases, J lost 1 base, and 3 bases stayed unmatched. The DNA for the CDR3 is TGTGCCAGCAGCGTAGAGCCGGGAGGGAACACCGGGGAGCTGTTTTTT. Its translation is CASSVEPGGNTGELFF.

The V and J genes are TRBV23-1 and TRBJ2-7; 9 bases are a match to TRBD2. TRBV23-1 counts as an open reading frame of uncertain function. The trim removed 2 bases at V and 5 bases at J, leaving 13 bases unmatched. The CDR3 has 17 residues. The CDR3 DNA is TGCGCCAGCAGTCAAACCGGGCGGTCGCTAGCGGGAAACGAGCAGTACTTC. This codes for CASSQTGRSLAGNEQYF.

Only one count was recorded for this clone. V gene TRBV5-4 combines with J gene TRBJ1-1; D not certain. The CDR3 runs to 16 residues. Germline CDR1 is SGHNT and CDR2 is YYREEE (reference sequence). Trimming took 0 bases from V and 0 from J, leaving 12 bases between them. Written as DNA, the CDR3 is TGTGCCAGCAGCTTGGGGGAATCGGCGCTGAACACTGAAGCTTTCTTT. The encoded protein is CASSLGESALNTEAFF.

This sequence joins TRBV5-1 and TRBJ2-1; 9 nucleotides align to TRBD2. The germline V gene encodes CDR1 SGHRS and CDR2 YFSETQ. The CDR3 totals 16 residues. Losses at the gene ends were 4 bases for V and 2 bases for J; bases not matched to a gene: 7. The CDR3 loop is CASSPGAGGAYNEQFF. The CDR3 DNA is TGCGCCAGCAGCCCAGGAGCGGGGGGAGCCTACAATGAGCAGTTCTTC.

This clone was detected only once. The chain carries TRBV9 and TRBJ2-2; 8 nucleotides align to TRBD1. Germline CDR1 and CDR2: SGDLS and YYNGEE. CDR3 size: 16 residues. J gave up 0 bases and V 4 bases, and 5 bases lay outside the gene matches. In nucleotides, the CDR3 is TGTGCCAGCAGCTCCAAGGACAGGGCGAACACCGGGGAGCTGTTTTTT. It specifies CASSSKDRANTGELFF.